The rows below give T cell receptor beta chains drawn from one sample of a study of shared clonotypes between healthy human individuals. Libraries were prepared by immunoSEQ multiplex PCR; TCRdb keeps only in-frame clonotypes and omits some of them. Among about 2.4 million clones, more than 80% were seen once, and the ten largest hold more than 0.12%. The sequencing input was naive CD4+ T cells sorted from blood. These receptors all stem from a man aged 18-30 years in good health. Both conserved end residues are part of each CDR3. A D gene is named only where the DNA matches it firmly. Rows give clone size only sometimes, using once, few, many, or a class for an expanded clone.

once | TRBJ1-2 | TRBV6-5 | TRBD1 | TGTGCCAGCAGTTCCGGGACAGTAAACTATGGCTACACCTTC | CASSSGTVNYGYTF
. | TRBJ2-7 | TRBV6-5 | . | TGTGCCACCACCCGTCCAGGTCCGAGTAACGAGCAGTACTTC | CATTRPGPSNEQYF
. | TRBJ2-1 | TRBV18 | TRBD2 | TGTGCCAGCTCACCACGACTAGCGGGAGCGTCCTACAATGAGCAGTTCTTC | CASSPRLAGASYNEQFF
. | TRBJ1-1 | TRBV6-5 | . | TGTGCCAGCAGACGGGACGGGAACACTGAAGCTTTCTTT | CASRRDGNTEAFF
once | TRBJ1-4 | TRBV10-3 | TRBD1 | TGTGCCATCAGTGAGGCAGTAAGACCGGGACAGGGCGTCAACTTTAATGAAAAACTGTTTTTT | CAISEAVRPGQGVNFNEKLFF
. | TRBJ2-3 | TRBV7-9 | TRBD1 | TGTGCCAGCAGCTGGACAGGGGGCCCAGATACGCAGTATTTT | CASSWTGGPDTQYF
. | TRBJ2-1 | TRBV6-5 | TRBD2 | TGTGCCAGCGGGAGGGGTGACTCCACGTACAATGAGCAGTTCTTC | CASGRGDSTYNEQFF
once | TRBJ2-5 | TRBV30 | . | TGTGCCTGGAGTCGTACAGGTCCAGGGACCCAGTACTTC | CAWSRTGPGTQYF
. | TRBJ1-4 | TRBV28 | . | TGTGCCAGCCTCGGTAATGGGGGCGAAAAACTGTTTTTT | CASLGNGGEKLFF
. | TRBJ1-4 | TRBV4-1 | . | TGCGCCAGCAGCCAAGATACCCGTTTGAGTATCGAAAAACTGTTTTTT | CASSQDTRLSIEKLFF
once | TRBJ2-1 | TRBV9 | . | TGTGCCAGCAGCCCCACGGGCGGGACTTACAATGAGCAGTTCTTC | CASSPTGGTYNEQFF
. | TRBJ1-1 | TRBV7-9 | . | TGTGCCAGCAGCCAAACAGGGCGGAAGAACACTGAAGCTTTCTTT | CASSQTGRKNTEAFF
. | TRBJ1-5 | TRBV18 | . | TGTGCCAGCTCACCAGGGTGGGGGGGCAATCAGCCCCAGCATTTT | CASSPGWGGNQPQHF
. | TRBJ2-7 | TRBV11-2 | TRBD1 | TGTGCCAGCAGCTTGGACAGGGGACTTTACGAGCAGTACTTC | CASSLDRGLYEQYF
once | TRBJ1-1 | TRBV11-2 | TRBD1 | TGTGCCAGCAGCTCATTCTGGACAGGCATGAACACTGAAGCTTTCTTT | CASSSFWTGMNTEAFF
. | TRBJ2-2 | TRBV25-1 | . | TGTGCCAGCAGTGAGTCAACAGGGACCGGGGAGCTGTTTTTT | CASSESTGTGELFF
. | TRBJ1-2 | TRBV27 | . | TGTGCCAGCAGACCCTGGGAGAGAACACAGAGCTACACCTTC | CASRPWERTQSYTF
. | TRBJ1-5 | TRBV28 | . | TGTGCCAGCATAGATCGGGGGAGCAATCAGCCCCAGCATTTT | CASIDRGSNQPQHF
. | TRBJ1-2 | TRBV5-1 | TRBD1 | TGCGCCAGCAGTTATGGACAGGGAATAAACAGCTACACCTTC | CASSYGQGINSYTF
. | TRBJ1-2 | TRBV30 | TRBD1 | TGTGCCTGGAGTACCGGACAGGGGGAGTCGGGCGGCTACACCTTC | CAWSTGQGESGGYTF
. | TRBJ2-3 | TRBV5-1 | TRBD2 | TGCGCCAGCAGCCCGACTAGCCGAGATACGCAGTATTTT | CASSPTSRDTQYF
. | TRBJ1-6 | TRBV27 | TRBD1 | TGTGCCAGCAGTTCCCGGGACAGCGATAATTCACCCCTCCACTTT | CASSSRDSDNSPLHF
. | TRBJ2-7 | TRBV6-5 | TRBD2 | TGTGCCAGCAGTTACTCGAGACGGGGGGGCCCAAGGGAGCAGTACTTC | CASSYSRRGGPREQYF
. | TRBJ1-1 | TRBV7-9 | TRBD1 | TGTGCCAGCAGCCGAGGACAGGCCGTGAACACTGAAGCTTTCTTT | CASSRGQAVNTEAFF
once | TRBJ2-7 | TRBV7-2 | . | TGTGCCAGCAGCTTAGGTCGCACCTTCTCCTACGAGCAGTACTTC | CASSLGRTFSYEQYF
. | TRBJ2-2 | TRBV10-1 | . | TGCGCCAGCAGTGAGTCCAGCAGGGTAGGCGGGGAGCTGTTTTTT | CASSESSRVGGELFF
. | TRBJ2-7 | TRBV5-4 | . | TGTGCCAGCAGCCCCCGTAATCAAGAGCAGTACTTC | CASSPRNQEQYF
. | TRBJ2-7 | TRBV7-2 | TRBD2 | TGTGCCAGCATCCTTACTAGCGGGAGTATTTACGAGCAGTACTTC | CASILTSGSIYEQYF
. | TRBJ2-7 | TRBV7-9 | TRBD2 | TGTGCCGGAGAAGTAGCGGGAGGGCCTAACGAGCAGTACTTC | CAGEVAGGPNEQYF
. | TRBJ1-1 | TRBV5-1 | TRBD1 | TGCGCCAGCAGCTTCACGACAGGGACGTTATGGACTGAAGCTTTCTTT | CASSFTTGTLWTEAFF
. | TRBJ1-1 | TRBV6-6 | . | TGTGCCAGCAGTTACTTTGGGGGCGAGGACACTGAAGCTTTCTTT | CASSYFGGEDTEAFF
. | TRBJ2-1 | TRBV7-9 | . | TGTGCCAGCAGCTTAGATACCGGGACTGAGCAGTTCTTC | CASSLDTGTEQFF
. | TRBJ1-5 | TRBV5-7 | TRBD1 | TGTGCCAGCAGCTTTGCAGGGGGCAGTCAGCCCCAGCATTTT | CASSFAGGSQPQHF
. | TRBJ2-7 | TRBV7-3 | TRBD1 | TGTGCCAGCAGCCCAGGACAGGGAAGGTCCTACGAGCAGTACTTC | CASSPGQGRSYEQYF
. | TRBJ2-3 | TRBV9 | . | TGTGCCAGCAGCCCTCATGTGTTGGGAGATACGCAGTATTTT | CASSPHVLGDTQYF
. | TRBJ1-2 | TRBV30 | . | TGTGCCTGGAGTCCGACATTGGATGGCTACACCTTC | CAWSPTLDGYTF
. | TRBJ2-7 | TRBV30 | TRBD1 | TGTGCCTGGACCCCTGGGATGGGGGGACAGGGCTACGAGCAGTACTTC | CAWTPGMGGQGYEQYF
. | TRBJ2-2 | TRBV2 | . | TGTGCCAGCAGCGTAGCAGGGGCCCCCGTCACCGGGGAGCTGTTTTTT | CASSVAGAPVTGELFF
. | TRBJ2-7 | TRBV5-4 | . | TGTGCCAGCAGCTTCGGGGGTTATGGGACTTACGAGCAGTACTTC | CASSFGGYGTYEQYF
. | TRBJ1-2 | TRBV6-6 | TRBD1 | TGTGCCAGCAGTTACGCCGGGACAGGGTTCTCAGGCTACACCTTC | CASSYAGTGFSGYTF